The following is a TCR beta chain sequence with its context. Its antigen remains unknown. The data were taken from a study of molecular identifiers for immune sequencing clone quantification. The wider study: Sequencing covered four of five parts into which replicate RNA from around 20,000 or 100,000 naive CD8 cells was split. Study observations and caveats: Detecting spiked Jurkat TCR RNA from one cell among roughly 900,000 naive cells was reportedly possible. Clones above 20 RNA copies contained over 97% of effector molecules but under 1% of naive ones.

V was cut by 6 bases and J by 0 bases, with 17 bases left in between. There are 17 residues in the CDR3. Each CDR3 protein is one row after TCRdb ran MiXCR on the PCR reads. The sample shows about 2,000 distinct CDR3 sequences, roughly 24% of them seen only once. Sorting defined naive CD8 T cells as CD8+CD4-CCR7+CD45RA+. The chain joins TRBV12-3 or TRBV12-4 to TRBJ2-2; perhaps TRBD2 as D (5 bases). Sequencing was performed on naive CD8+ T cells from blood, with Jurkat cell RNA spiked in. Subset meaning: FACS-sorted CD8+CD4-CCR7+CD45RA+ naive T cells. The origin of this receptor is a human donor in good health. Some libraries in this study had Jurkat cell RNA spiked in. CDR3 sequence: CASSPGRPAANTGELFF. Here the CDR3 DNA reads TGTGCCAGCAGCCCTGGGAGACCGGCCGCGAACACCGGGGAGCTGTTTTTT.